One TCR beta chain is described in this entry. The antigen remains undetermined. Clones were sequenced by immunoSEQ multiplex PCR, and TCRdb holds only the in-frame ones, with some missing. The sample has more than 30,000 clones; 88% are singletons. This entry is derived from a study of T cells in localized non-small cell lung cancer. Whole-study results and caveats: The greatest T cell clonality was found in uninvolved adjacent lung (higher than in tumor).

The CDR3 spans 13 residues. Germline CDR1 reads SGHTS; CDR2 reads YDEGEE. With 2 bases removed from V and 4 bases from J, the gap between germline ends came to 7 bases. Sequenced here: peripheral blood mononuclear cells, sampled before any cancer treatment. The V and J genes are TRBV5-8 and TRBJ1-5, with D unresolved. The source is a woman aged 40-70 years with stage III lung adenocarcinoma. DNA for the CDR3: TGTGCCAGCAGCTTTATAGTGAATCAGCCCCAGCATTTT. Its translation is CASSFIVNQPQHF.